This T cell receptor beta chain was identified during a study of blood T cell repertoires in COVID-19. Looking at the study overall: Samples of COVID-19 (acute and convalescent) were obtained from the United States, Italy and Spain. T cells, B-cell-depleted T cells, or PBMCs provided the cDNA or gDNA that served as material.

In the original processing: Reference gene primers were amplified, and this amplification served to estimate nucleated cell counts. The repertoire was sequenced with immunoSEQ multiplex PCR; TCRdb's copy has only in-frame clones and lacks some. V and J calls and clone size are given by that table; D and trimming were obtained from the DNA. The sample has about 270,000 clones; 88% are singletons. This CDR3 is built from 14 residues. Trimming took 6 bases from V and 15 from J, leaving 23 bases between them. Germline V gene data show CDR1 as SNHLY and CDR2 as FYNNEI. The chain joins TRBV2 to TRBJ2-2; TRBD2 is a possible D gene (5 bases). The sample consisted of peripheral blood. The sequence was obtained from a man between 60 and 70 years old who had recovered from COVID-19. CDR3 bases: TGTGCCAGCAGACCGGGCCTCGAACACCGGGGAGTGTTTTTT. It translates to CASRPGLEHRGVFF.